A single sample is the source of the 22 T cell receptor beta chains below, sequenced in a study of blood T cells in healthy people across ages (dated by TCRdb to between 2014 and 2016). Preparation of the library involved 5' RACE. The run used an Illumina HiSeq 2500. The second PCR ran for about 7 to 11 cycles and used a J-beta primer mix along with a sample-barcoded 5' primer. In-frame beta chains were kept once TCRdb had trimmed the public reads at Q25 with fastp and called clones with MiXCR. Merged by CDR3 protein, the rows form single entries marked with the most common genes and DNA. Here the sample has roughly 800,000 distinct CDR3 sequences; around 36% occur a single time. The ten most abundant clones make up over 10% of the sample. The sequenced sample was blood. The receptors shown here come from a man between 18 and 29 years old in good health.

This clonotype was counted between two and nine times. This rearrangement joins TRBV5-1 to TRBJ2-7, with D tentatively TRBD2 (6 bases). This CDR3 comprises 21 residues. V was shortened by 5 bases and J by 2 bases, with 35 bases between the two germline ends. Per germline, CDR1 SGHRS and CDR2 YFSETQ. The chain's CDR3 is CASRLTAVFKEGRPQTYEQYF. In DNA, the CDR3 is TGCGCCAGCAGGCTAACCGCTGTATTCAAGGAGGGACGGCCTCAAACCTACGAGCAGTACTTC. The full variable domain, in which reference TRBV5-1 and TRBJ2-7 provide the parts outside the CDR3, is KAGVTQTPRYLIKTRGQQVTLSCSPISGHRSVSWYQQTPGQGLQFLFEYFSETQRNKGNFPGRFSGRQFSNSRSEMNVSTLELGDSALYLCASRLTAVFKEGRPQTYEQYFGPGTRLTVT.

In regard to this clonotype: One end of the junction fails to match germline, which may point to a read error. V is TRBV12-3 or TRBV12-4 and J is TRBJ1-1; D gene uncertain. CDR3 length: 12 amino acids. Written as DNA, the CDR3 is TGTGCCAGCAGCGTACTTCCTGCTGAACCTTTCTTT. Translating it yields CASSVLPAEPFF.

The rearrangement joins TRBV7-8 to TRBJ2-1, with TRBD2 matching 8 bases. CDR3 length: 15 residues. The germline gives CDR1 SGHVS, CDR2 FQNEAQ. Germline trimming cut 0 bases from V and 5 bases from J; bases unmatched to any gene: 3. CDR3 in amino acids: CASSLARGGHNEQFF. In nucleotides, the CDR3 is TGTGCCAGCAGCTTAGCTCGGGGGGGGCACAATGAGCAGTTCTTC.

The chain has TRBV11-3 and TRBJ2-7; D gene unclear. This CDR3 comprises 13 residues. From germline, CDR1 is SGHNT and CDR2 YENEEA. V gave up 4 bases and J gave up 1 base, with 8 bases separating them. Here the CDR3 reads CASSSSQSYEQYF. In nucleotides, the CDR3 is TGTGCCAGCAGCTCGTCCCAGTCCTACGAGCAGTACTTC.

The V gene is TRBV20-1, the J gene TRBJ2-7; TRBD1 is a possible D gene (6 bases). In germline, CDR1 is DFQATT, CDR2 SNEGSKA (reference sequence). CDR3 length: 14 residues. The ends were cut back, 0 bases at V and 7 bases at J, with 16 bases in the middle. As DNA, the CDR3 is TGCAGTGCTAGAGAGGCTCCAGGGGATAGTGAGCAGTACTTC. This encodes CSAREAPGDSEQYF.

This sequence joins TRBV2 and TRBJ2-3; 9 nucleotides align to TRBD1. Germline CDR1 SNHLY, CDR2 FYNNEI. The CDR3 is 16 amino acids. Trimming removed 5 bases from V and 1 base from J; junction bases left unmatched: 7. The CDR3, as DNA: TGTGCCAGCAGTAGATCCAGGACAGGGGGCACAGATACGCAGTATTTT. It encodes CASSRSRTGGTDTQYF.

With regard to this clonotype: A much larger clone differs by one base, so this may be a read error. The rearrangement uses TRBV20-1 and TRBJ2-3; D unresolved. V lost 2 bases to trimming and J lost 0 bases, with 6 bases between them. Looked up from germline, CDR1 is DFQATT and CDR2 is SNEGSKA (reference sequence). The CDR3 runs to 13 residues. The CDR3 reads CSARTDSTDTQYF. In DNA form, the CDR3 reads TGCAGTGCTAGAACGGACAGCACAGATACGCAGTATTTT.

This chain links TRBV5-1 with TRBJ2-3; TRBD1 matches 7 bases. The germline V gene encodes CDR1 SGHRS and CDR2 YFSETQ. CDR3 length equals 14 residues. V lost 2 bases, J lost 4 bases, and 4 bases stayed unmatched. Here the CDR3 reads CASSFGDSADTQYF. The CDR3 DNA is TGCGCCAGCAGCTTTGGGGACAGCGCAGATACGCAGTATTTT.

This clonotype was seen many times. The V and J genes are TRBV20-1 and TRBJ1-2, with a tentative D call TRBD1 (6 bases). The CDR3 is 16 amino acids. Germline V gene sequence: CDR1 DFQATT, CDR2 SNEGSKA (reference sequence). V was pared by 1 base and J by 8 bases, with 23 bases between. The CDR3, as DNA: TGCAGTGCTAGAGGAACGGACAGCCCTCTATGGGTAGGCTACACCTTC. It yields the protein CSARGTDSPLWVGYTF.

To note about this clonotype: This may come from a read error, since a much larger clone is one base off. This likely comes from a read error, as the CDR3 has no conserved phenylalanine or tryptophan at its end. CDR3 residues: CASSFWGLYYEQYL. The CDR3 DNA is TGTGCCAGCAGCTTTTGGGGACTGTACTACGAGCAGTACCTC. The rearrangement uses TRBV7-2 and TRBJ2-5, with D possibly matching TRBD2 (6 bases). The J call may be mistaken, given a closer DNA end match to TRBJ2-7. In germline, CDR1 is SGHTA, CDR2 FQGNSA. The CDR3 loop spans 14 amino acids.

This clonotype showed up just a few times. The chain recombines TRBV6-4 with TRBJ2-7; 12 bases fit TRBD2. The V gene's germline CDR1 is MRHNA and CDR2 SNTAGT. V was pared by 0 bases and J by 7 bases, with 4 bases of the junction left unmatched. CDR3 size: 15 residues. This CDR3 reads CASSDSTSGGNEQYF. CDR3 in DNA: TGTGCCAGCAGTGACTCGACTAGCGGGGGCAATGAGCAGTACTTC.

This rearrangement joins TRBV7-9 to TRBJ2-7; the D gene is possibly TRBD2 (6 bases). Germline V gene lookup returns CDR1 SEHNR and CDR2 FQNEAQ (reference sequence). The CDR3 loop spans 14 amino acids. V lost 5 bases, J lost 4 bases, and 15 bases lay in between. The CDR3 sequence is CASSPMEGAYEQYF. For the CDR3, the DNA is TGTGCCAGCAGCCCAATGGAGGGCGCGTACGAGCAGTACTTC.

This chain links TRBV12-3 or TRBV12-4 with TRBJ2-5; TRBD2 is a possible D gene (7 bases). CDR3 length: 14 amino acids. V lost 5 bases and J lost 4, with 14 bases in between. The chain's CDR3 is CASSPGLGGETQYF. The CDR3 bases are TGTGCCAGCAGTCCAGGACTAGGGGGAGAGACCCAGTACTTC.

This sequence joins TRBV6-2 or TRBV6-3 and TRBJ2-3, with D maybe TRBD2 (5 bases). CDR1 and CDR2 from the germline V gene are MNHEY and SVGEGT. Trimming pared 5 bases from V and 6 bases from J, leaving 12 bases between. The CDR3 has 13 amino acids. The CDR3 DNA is TGTGCCAGCAGTCGTTCGTCTAGCGATACGCAGTATTTT. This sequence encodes CASSRSSSDTQYF.

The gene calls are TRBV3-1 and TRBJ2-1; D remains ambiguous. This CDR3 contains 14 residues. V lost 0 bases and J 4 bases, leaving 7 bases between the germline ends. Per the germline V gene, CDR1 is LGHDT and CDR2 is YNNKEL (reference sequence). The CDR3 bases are TGTGCCAGCAGCCAAGAAGACCGTTACAATGAGCAGTTCTTC. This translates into CASSQEDRYNEQFF.

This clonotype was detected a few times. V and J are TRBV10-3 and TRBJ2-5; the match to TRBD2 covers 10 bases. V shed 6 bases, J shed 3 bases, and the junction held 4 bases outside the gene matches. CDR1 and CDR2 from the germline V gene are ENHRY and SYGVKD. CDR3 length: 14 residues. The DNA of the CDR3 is TGTGCCATCAGAGCCAGCGGGGGGGAAGAGACCCAGTACTTC. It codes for CAIRASGGEETQYF.

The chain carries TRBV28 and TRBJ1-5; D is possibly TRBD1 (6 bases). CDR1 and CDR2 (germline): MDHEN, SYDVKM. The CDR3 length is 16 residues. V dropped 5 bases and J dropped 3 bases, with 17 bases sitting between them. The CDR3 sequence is CASSRGGHGTNQPQHF. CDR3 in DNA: TGTGCCAGCAGTCGCGGGGGACACGGTACCAATCAGCCCCAGCATTTT.

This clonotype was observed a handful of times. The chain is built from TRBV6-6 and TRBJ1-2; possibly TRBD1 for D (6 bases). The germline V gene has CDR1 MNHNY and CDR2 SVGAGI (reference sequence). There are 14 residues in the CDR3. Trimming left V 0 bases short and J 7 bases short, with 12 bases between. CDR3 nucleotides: TGTGCCAGCAGTTACTCCCCCGGGGGCGGTGGCTACACCTTC. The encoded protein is CASSYSPGGGGYTF.

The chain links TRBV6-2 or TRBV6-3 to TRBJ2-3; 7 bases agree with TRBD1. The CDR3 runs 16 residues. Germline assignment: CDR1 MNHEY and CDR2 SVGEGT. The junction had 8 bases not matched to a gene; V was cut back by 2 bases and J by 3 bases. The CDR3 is CASSYALAGGTDTQYF. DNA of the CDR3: TGTGCCAGCAGTTACGCTCTAGCAGGGGGTACAGATACGCAGTATTTT.

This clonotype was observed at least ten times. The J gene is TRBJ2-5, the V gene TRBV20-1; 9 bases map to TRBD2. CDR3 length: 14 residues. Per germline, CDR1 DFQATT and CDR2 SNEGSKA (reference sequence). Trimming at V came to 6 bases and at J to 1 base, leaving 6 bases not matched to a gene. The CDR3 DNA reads TGCAGTGCCAGACGGCGGGGGGGCCAAGAGACCCAGTACTTC. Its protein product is CSARRRGGQETQYF.

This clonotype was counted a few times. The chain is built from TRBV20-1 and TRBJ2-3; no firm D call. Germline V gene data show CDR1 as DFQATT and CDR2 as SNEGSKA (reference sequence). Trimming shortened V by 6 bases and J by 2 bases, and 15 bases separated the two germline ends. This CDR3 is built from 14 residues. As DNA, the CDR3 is TGCAGTGCCCTGCCTCCCCAATTCACAGATACGCAGTATTTT. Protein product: CSALPPQFTDTQYF.

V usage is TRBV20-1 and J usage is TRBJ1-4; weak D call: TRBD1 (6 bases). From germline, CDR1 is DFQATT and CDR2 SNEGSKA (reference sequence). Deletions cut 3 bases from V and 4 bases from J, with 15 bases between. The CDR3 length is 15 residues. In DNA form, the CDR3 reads TGCAGTGCTAGGCCGACAGGCCCCAATAATGAAAAACTGTTTTTT. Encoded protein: CSARPTGPNNEKLFF.